A single sample is the source of the 15 T cell receptor beta chains below, sequenced in a study of regulatory T cells in long-lasting Graves disease (dated by TCRdb to about 2021). Explained via the paper, the time point label denotes: newly diagnosed GD, antithyroid drugs for less than 3 months. RNA was extracted from PBMCs in TRIzol for both TCR sequencing and RNA sequencing. Library preparation was by multiplex PCR. This sample was sequenced with an Illumina HiSeq 4000. iRepertoire HTBI primers and Arm-PCR amplification of CDR3 regions were used to construct TCR beta libraries. The public reads were reanalyzed by TCRdb: fastp trimming at Q25, MiXCR alignment, in-frame beta chains only. Under each unique CDR3 protein, matching rows form one entry showing the most common genes and DNA. The sample table holds more than 300,000 distinct CDR3 sequences, of which around 15% were seen once. Roughly 21% of the sample rests with the top ten.

These sequences were also reported in another study, on T cells in Graves' hyperthyroidism and ophthalmopathy.

The sequenced sample was peripheral blood mononuclear cells (PBMCs), obtained at new diagnosis, from a patient treated with antithyroid drugs. These receptors all come from a young woman with Graves disease. Donor details come from another sample of the same person, matched by shared clones.

This clonotype was detected many times. The chain links TRBV30 to TRBJ1-2, with TRBD1 as a possible D gene (5 bases). Germline V gives CDR1 GTSNPN, CDR2 SVGIG (reference sequence). This CDR3 spans 14 amino acids. Trimming stripped 8 bases from V and 3 bases from J, with 19 bases between. This CDR3 is CAPETGRGDYGYTF. For the CDR3, the DNA is TGTGCCCCTGAAACGGGGCGTGGGGACTATGGCTACACCTTC.

This clonotype was recorded at least ten times. The chain is built from TRBV11-2 and TRBJ2-7, with 10 bases matching TRBD2. CDR3 length: 13 amino acids. V was clipped by 8 bases and J by 7 bases; unmatched bases: 8. Germline V gene data show CDR1 as SGHAT and CDR2 as FQNNGV. This CDR3 is CASSAGTSAEQYF. DNA of the CDR3: TGTGCCAGCTCGGCTGGGACTAGCGCTGAGCAGTACTTC.

V usage is TRBV9 and J usage is TRBJ1-1; the D gene is possibly TRBD1 (5 bases). The CDR3 totals 15 residues. Deletions cut 0 bases from V and 4 bases from J, with 13 bases between. From germline, CDR1 is SGDLS and CDR2 YYNGEE. The CDR3 protein is CASSVEGYGGTEAFF. CDR3 sequence (DNA): TGTGCCAGCAGCGTAGAGGGGTACGGAGGCACTGAAGCTTTCTTT.

This clonotype was recorded at least ten times. This chain uses TRBV18 with TRBJ1-5; 8 bases match TRBD1. The J segment lost 0 bases and the V segment lost 4 bases, leaving 11 bases of the junction unmatched. The CDR3 runs to 18 residues. The germline V gene has CDR1 KGHSH and CDR2 LQKENI. The CDR3 region has the DNA TGTGCCAGCTCACTTGACAGGGGATGGGGATATAGCAATCAGCCCCAGCATTTT. Translating gives CASSLDRGWGYSNQPQHF.

Turning to this clonotype: One base away lies a much larger clone, so this may be a sequencing read error. V is TRBV11-3 and J is TRBJ2-5; TRBD2 might be the D (5 bases). Germline-derived CDR1 and CDR2 are SGHNT and YENEEA. CDR3 size: 13 residues. The CDR3 region has the DNA TGTGCCAGCAGTCAGAGGGATCGAGAGACCCGGTACTTC. Protein: CASSQRDRETRYF.

This clonotype was counted many times. The rearrangement uses TRBV5-6 and TRBJ2-7, with D perhaps TRBD2 (5 bases). The CDR3 loop spans 12 amino acids. Trimming stripped 3 bases from V and 6 bases from J, with 10 bases between. The germline CDR1 and CDR2 sequences are SGHDT and YYEEEE. CDR3 DNA sequence: TGTGCCAGCAGCTCCGGGGTGGGCGAGCAGTACTTC. Its translation is CASSSGVGEQYF.

This clonotype has at least ten counts. The chain uses TRBV11-1 and TRBJ1-2; 8 nucleotides match TRBD1. This CDR3 has 16 amino acids. Trimming at V came to 5 bases and at J to 0 bases, leaving 8 bases not matched to a gene. Germline CDR1 SGHAT, CDR2 FQDESV (reference sequence). The CDR3 sequence is CASSPLGTGANYGYTF. CDR3 in DNA: TGTGCCAGCAGCCCCCTTGGGACAGGAGCTAACTATGGCTACACCTTC. The whole variable domain, remainder taken from reference TRBV11-1 and TRBJ1-2, is EAEVAQSPRYKITEKSQAVAFWCDPISGHATLYWYRQILGQGPELLVQFQDESVVDDSQLPKDRFSAERLKGVDSTLKIQPAELGDSAMYLCASSPLGTGANYGYTFGSGTRLTVV.

This clonotype has a handful of counts. The DNA of the CDR3 is TGTGCCAGCAGCCCATTAGAGGGGGCGCGCGGCTACACCTTC. Translation gives CASSPLEGARGYTF. This sequence joins TRBV13 and TRBJ1-2; 7 positions match TRBD1. Germline V CDR1 and CDR2: PRHDT, FYEKMQ (reference sequence). Losses at the gene ends were 5 bases for V and 8 bases for J; bases not matched to a gene: 11. CDR3 length: 14 amino acids.

In this sample, this clonotype turned up a few times. V is TRBV3-1 and J is TRBJ2-7, with 8 bases matching TRBD2. The CDR3 runs to 16 residues. Germline V gene sequence: CDR1 LGHDT, CDR2 YNNKEL (reference sequence). The V and J ends lost 0 bases and 5 bases, in that order; junction bases with no gene match: 9. CDR3 bases: TGTGCCAGCAGCCAAGAACGGGGGGGGATTTTCAACGAGCAGTACTTC. As protein: CASSQERGGIFNEQYF.

In the case of this clonotype: A much larger clone sits a single nucleotide away, making a read error possible. The rearrangement uses TRBV6-1 and TRBJ2-2, with a possible D match to TRBD1 (5 bases). Germline V gives CDR1 MNHNS, CDR2 SASEGT. Trimming shortened V by 3 bases and J by 7 bases, and 12 bases separated the two germline ends. This CDR3 comprises 14 residues. Written as DNA, the CDR3 is TGTGCCAGCAGTGACAGGGCTGGTGGCGGGGAGCTGTTTTTT. As protein: CASSDRAGGGELFF.

This chain connects TRBV27 to TRBJ1-2; a weak D match, TRBD1 (5 bases). V was trimmed by 6 bases and J by 8 bases, leaving 22 bases between them. Germline-derived CDR1 and CDR2 are MNHEY and SMNVEV (reference sequence). This CDR3 spans 15 amino acids. CDR3 in DNA: TGTGCCAGCAGCCGCCCCGGCGGGACCCTGGTCGGCTACACCTTC. Translated: CASSRPGGTLVGYTF.

This clonotype was seen repeatedly, ten times or more. The chain combines TRBV11-2 with TRBJ2-1; D possibly corresponds to TRBD1 (6 bases). There are 15 residues in the CDR3. With 0 bases removed from V and 6 bases from J, the gap between germline ends came to 12 bases. Germline CDR1 reads SGHAT; CDR2 reads FQNNGV. The chain's CDR3 is CASSLEAGVGNEQFF. CDR3 coding DNA: TGTGCCAGCAGCTTAGAGGCAGGGGTGGGCAATGAGCAGTTCTTC.

This clonotype was recorded once. This is likely an artifact of a read error, given a far larger clone one base away. This rearrangement joins TRBV6-2 or TRBV6-3 to TRBJ2-1, with 10 bases fitting TRBD2. After removal of 6 bases from V and 5 bases from J, the junction contained 7 bases not matched to a gene. This CDR3 has 15 amino acids. Looked up from germline, CDR1 is MNHEY and CDR2 is SVGEGT. The CDR3 loop is CASSQTSGRHNEQFF. The DNA for the CDR3 is TGTGCCAGCAGCCAGACTAGCGGGCGCCACAATGAGCAGTTCTTC.

This clonotype turned up a few times. The chain couples TRBV19 to TRBJ2-3, with D possibly being TRBD1 or TRBD2 (5 bases each). V lost 4 bases and J 3 bases, leaving 17 bases between the germline ends. The CDR3 has 16 amino acids. Germline V gene lookup returns CDR1 LNHDA and CDR2 SQIVND (reference sequence). This chain's CDR3 is CASSRGTRLLTDTQYF. The DNA for the CDR3 is TGTGCCAGTAGTAGGGGGACCCGACTCTTGACAGATACGCAGTATTTT.

This clonotype was counted a few times. This chain connects TRBV19 to TRBJ2-7, with 8 nucleotides matching TRBD1. The CDR3 contains 15 residues. The junction had 4 bases not matched to a gene; V was cut back by 3 bases and J by 0 bases. Per the germline V gene, CDR1 is LNHDA and CDR2 is SQIVND (reference sequence). CDR3: CASSMRTGLSYEQYF. The CDR3 region has the DNA TGTGCCAGTAGTATGCGGACAGGGCTCTCCTACGAGCAGTACTTC.